The clone carrying this TCR beta chain appeared once. The data belong to a study of blood T cell repertoires in COVID-19. V trimming: 7 bases; J trimming: 0 bases; junction bases outside the gene matches: 5. The length of the CDR3 is 14 residues. Germline CDR1 reads SQVTM; CDR2 reads ANQGSEA. The data were produced by immunoSEQ multiplex PCR, yet TCRdb's version contains in-frame clones alone and is incomplete. The sample carries some 56,000 clones, 65% to 85% recorded once. Input material: peripheral blood. The genes are TRBV29-1 and TRBJ2-1; 8 bases fit TRBD2. This clonotype was sampled from a man aged 55 to 70 with acute or convalescent COVID-19. The CDR3 protein is CSDISGDSYNEQFF. The CDR3 nucleotides are TGCAGCGACATTAGCGGGGACTCCTACAATGAGCAGTTCTTC.